This is a list of T cell receptor beta chains from one sample in a study of OX40 agonist ivuxolimab in advanced cancers. Only in-frame clones appear in the TCRdb table, and some are missing; sequencing was by immunoSEQ multiplex PCR. The sample shows 100,000 to 110,000 clones, about 91% of them seen only once. The sample in question was CD4+ or CD8+ T cells sorted from blood, obtained in a trial of the OX40 agonist ivuxolimab. These receptor sequences come from an adult with an advanced solid tumor such as melanoma, head and neck, liver or kidney cancer. The CDR3 runs from the conserved cysteine through the conserved F or W. The D gene is left open where the match is weak. Only some rows state a clone size, as once, few, many or a class for expanded clones.

>NA|12|NA|TRBJ2-7|TRBV5-4
CASSLASGTQYF
TGTGCCAGCAGCTTGGCCTCCGGGACACAATACTTC
>NA|12|NA|TRBJ1-6|TRBV6-5
CASKQGNSPLHF
TGTGCCAGCAAGCAGGGTAATTCACCCCTCCACTTT
>TRBD1|15|NA|TRBJ2-3|TRBV4-1
CASSPGQGATDTQYF
TGCGCCAGCAGTCCGGGACAGGGGGCCACAGATACGCAGTATTTT
>NA|11|NA|TRBJ2-5|TRBV5-1
CASSREETQYF
TGCGCCAGCAGTAGGGAAGAGACCCAGTACTTC
>NA|13|once|TRBJ2-3|TRBV19
CASRRDSTDTQYF
TGTGCCAGTAGGCGGGACAGCACAGATACGCAGTATTTT
>TRBD1|13|NA|TRBJ1-4|TRBV2
CASSTGAGEKLFF
TGTGCCAGCAGTACAGGGGCGGGGGAAAAACTGTTTTTT
>NA|13|NA|TRBJ1-1|TRBV19
CASSPWENTEAFF
TGTGCCAGTAGTCCGTGGGAGAACACTGAAGCTTTCTTT
>NA|15|few|TRBJ2-7|TRBV4-1
CASSQGLAFTYEQYF
TGCGCCAGCAGCCAAGGGCTAGCGTTTACCTACGAGCAGTACTTC
>NA|16|few|TRBJ2-2|TRBV11-2
CASSRGPGFDTGELFF
TGTGCCAGCAGTCGAGGTCCAGGGTTCGACACCGGGGAGCTGTTTTTT
>NA|12|NA|TRBJ1-1|TRBV25-1
CASQGGVTEAFF
TGTGCCTCTCAGGGTGGGGTCACTGAAGCTTTCTTT
>TRBD1|14|NA|TRBJ2-7|TRBV19
CASSILDRVYEQYF
TGTGCCAGTAGTATTCTGGACAGGGTCTACGAGCAGTACTTC
>TRBD1|14|NA|TRBJ2-2|TRBV29-1
CSATGQRNTGELFF
TGCAGCGCGACGGGACAGAGAAACACCGGGGAGCTGTTTTTT
>NA|12|NA|TRBJ2-1|TRBV19
CASSDGLNEQFF
TGTGCCAGTAGTGACGGCTTAAATGAGCAGTTCTTC
>NA|13|NA|TRBJ2-1|TRBV7-3
CASSLLRYNEQFF
TGTGCCAGCAGCTTATTGCGTTACAATGAGCAGTTCTTC
>NA|13|NA|TRBJ2-1|TRBV6-1
CASSEGDYNEQFF
TGTGCCAGCAGTGAAGGGGACTACAATGAGCAGTTCTTC
>NA|13|NA|TRBJ1-5|TRBV19
CASRGFSNQPQHF
TGTGCCAGTAGAGGATTTAGCAATCAGCCCCAGCATTTT
>NA|14|NA|TRBJ1-5|TRBV19
CASSMRGGYQPQHF
TGTGCCAGTAGTATGCGGGGAGGTTATCAGCCCCAGCATTTT
>NA|12|NA|TRBJ2-5|TRBV7-6
CASSPRGETQYF
TGTGCCAGCAGTCCGAGGGGTGAGACCCAGTACTTC